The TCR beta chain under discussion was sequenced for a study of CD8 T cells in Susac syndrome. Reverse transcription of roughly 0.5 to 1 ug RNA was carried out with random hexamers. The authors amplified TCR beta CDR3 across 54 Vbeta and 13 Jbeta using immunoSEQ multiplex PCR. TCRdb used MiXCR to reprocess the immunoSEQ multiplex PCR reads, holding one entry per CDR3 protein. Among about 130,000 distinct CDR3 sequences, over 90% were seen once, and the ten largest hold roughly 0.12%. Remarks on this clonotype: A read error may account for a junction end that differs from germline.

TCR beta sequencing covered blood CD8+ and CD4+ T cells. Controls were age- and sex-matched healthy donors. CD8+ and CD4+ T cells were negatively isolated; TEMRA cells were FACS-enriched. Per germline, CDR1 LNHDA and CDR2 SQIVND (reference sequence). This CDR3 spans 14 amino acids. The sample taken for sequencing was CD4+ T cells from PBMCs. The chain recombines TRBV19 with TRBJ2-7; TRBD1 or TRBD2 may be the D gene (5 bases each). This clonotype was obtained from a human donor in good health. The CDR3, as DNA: TGTGCCAGTAGTACACCGGGACCCTCCCACGAGCAGTACTTC. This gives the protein CASSTPGPSHEQYF.